This T cell receptor beta chain was documented in a study of blood T cell repertoires in COVID-19 (dated by TCRdb to about 2020). Looking at the study overall: The collaborator samples originated in the United States, Italy and Spain and spanned the acute and convalescent phases of COVID-19. Samples came from the ongoing ImmuneRACE study (first 160 participants) plus 1,254 subjects from 6 global collaborators. Where available, HLA class I and class II types were taken from metadata supplied by the sample provider and were not determined by assay-based typing. The prospective study material was composed of cDNA or gDNA derived from T cells, B-cell-depleted T cells, or PBMCs. The repertoires were released in a freely available public database intended as a resource for research on the immune response to SARS-CoV-2. Deeply sampled blood TCRbeta repertoires from subjects exposed to, actively infected with, or recovered from COVID-19 were included in the dataset. The sample metadata nearly always contained a de-identified subject ID, COVID-19 status, age in years and sex.

At the junction V is shortened by 0 bases and J by 3 bases; bases outside the gene matches: 1. CDR1 and CDR2 are drawn from the germline V gene: SGHRS, YFSETQ. Measured from the cysteine to the phenylalanine, the CDR3 is 14 residues long. Only CDR3 DNA remains: 42 bases, in frame from the first base. TCRbeta CDR3 regions were amplified from genomic DNA by means of the immunoSEQ Assay, a bias-controlled multiplex PCR. Per the original workflow: The number of nucleated cells in each sample was estimated from the amplification of reference gene primers within the assay. To quantify the absolute abundance of each unique TCRbeta CDR3 rearrangement, sequence reads were collapsed and filtered. Productive Simpson clonality was computed per sample as the square root of Simpson's diversity index over productive rearrangements. TCRdb took this table from immuneACCESS and kept in-frame rearrangements with V and J called. Such tables lack part of the clones; where checked against another copy, unresolved V genes explain under half of the gap, and the rest is unexplained. V and J calls and clone size are copied from that table; D and trimming were computed from the DNA. Counted in this sample were about 150,000 clones; around 83% of them appeared once. The ten most abundant clones make up approximately 32% of the sample.

Whole blood was collected in K2EDTA tubes by collaborating institutions according to the institutions' own protocols. For TCRbeta analysis, collaborators shipped samples as frozen whole blood, isolated PBMCs, or DNA extracted from either of those sample types. General findings and caveats noted by the study authors: The quantity of clinical and demographic metadata differed by source and by participant and was supplied without curation.

A word on this clone: The antigen it binds to is not known. No per-base quality is available; no much larger clone lies one base away.

In this chain, TRBV5-1 is recombined with TRBJ1-2, with 8 central nucleotides matching TRBD1. The sequence derives from an older woman with acute or convalescent COVID-19. Material: peripheral blood. In nucleotides, the sequence is TGCGCCAGCAGCTTGGCGGGACAGGACTATGGCTACACCTTC. It codes for CASSLAGQDYGYTF.